The rows below give T cell receptor beta chains drawn from one sample of a study of blood T cell repertoires in COVID-19. Assay used: immunoSEQ multiplex PCR; TCRdb lists only in-frame clones, some missing. The sample holds 200,000 to 250,000 clones, about 88% seen once. Material for sequencing was peripheral blood. The receptor source for this set is a woman in her forties or fifties with COVID-19, enrolled during active disease. The CDR3 runs from the conserved cysteine through the conserved F or W. A D gene is named only where the DNA matches it firmly. The size entry is marked missing in some rows and otherwise reads once, few, many or a size class.

>TRBV5-1|.|TRBJ1-1|.
CASSLEDRRTEAFF
TGCGCCAGCAGCTTGGAGGACAGAAGGACTGAAGCTTTCTTT
>TRBV6-5|TRBD1|TRBJ2-3|.
CASSPDRGGPDTQYF
TGTGCCAGCAGCCCGGACAGGGGAGGGCCAGATACGCAGTATTTT
>TRBV10-3|TRBD2|TRBJ2-2|.
CAISESGRDTGELFF
TGTGCCATCAGTGAGTCGGGGAGGGACACCGGGGAGCTGTTTTTT
>TRBV11-3|.|TRBJ2-1|.
CASRHETDYNEQFF
TGTGCCAGCAGGCACGAGACAGATTACAATGAGCAGTTCTTC
>TRBV10-3|.|TRBJ1-1|.
CATRKEVNTEAFF
TGTGCCACTCGGAAAGAGGTGAACACTGAAGCTTTCTTT
>TRBV7-6|.|TRBJ2-3|.
CASSQQGGGGTDTQYF
TGTGCCAGCAGCCAGCAAGGGGGAGGGGGTACAGATACGCAGTATTTT
>TRBV27|.|TRBJ2-7|once
CASSLDRNYEQYF
TGTGCCAGCAGTTTAGACAGGAACTACGAGCAGTACTTC
>TRBV10-3|TRBD1|TRBJ1-2|.
CAISGDRGGAHGYTF
TGTGCCATCAGTGGGGACAGGGGAGGTGCTCATGGCTACACCTTC
>TRBV28|.|TRBJ2-1|.
CASSEPSESGQFF
TGTGCCAGCAGTGAACCGTCTGAGTCGGGGCAGTTCTTC
>TRBV6-5|TRBD1|TRBJ2-1|.
CASRDRGTNEQFF
TGTGCCAGCCGGGACAGGGGGACCAATGAGCAGTTCTTC
>TRBV6-5|.|TRBJ1-1|.
CASSYGWNTEAFF
TGTGCCAGCAGTTACGGCTGGAACACTGAAGCTTTCTTT
>TRBV13|.|TRBJ2-7|.
CASSLPLPSGVYEQYF
TGTGCCAGCAGCTTACCCCTTCCCTCGGGAGTCTACGAGCAGTACTTC
>TRBV13|TRBD1|TRBJ2-7|.
CASSYDRALNEQYF
TGTGCCAGCAGCTATGACAGGGCGCTTAACGAGCAGTACTTC
>TRBV6-6|.|TRBJ1-2|.
CASSYSPPSDYGYTF
TGTGCCAGCAGTTACTCCCCCCCCAGCGACTATGGCTACACCTTC
>TRBV5-1|TRBD1|TRBJ2-5|.
CASSPGGVRKETQYF
TGCGCCAGCAGCCCAGGGGGCGTGAGGAAAGAGACCCAGTACTTC
>TRBV19|.|TRBJ1-1|.
CASSITQGPTEAFF
TGTGCCAGTAGTATAACTCAGGGGCCGACAGAAGCTTTCTTT
>TRBV6-5|.|TRBJ1-6|.
CASSYSSGRSPLHF
TGTGCCAGCAGTTACTCGTCAGGGCGGTCACCCCTCCACTTT
>TRBV7-8|TRBD1|TRBJ1-5|.
CASSLGQVGNQPQHF
TGTGCCAGCAGCTTGGGACAGGTTGGCAATCAGCCCCAGCATTTT
>TRBV27|.|TRBJ1-1|.
CASIPGHLNTEAFF
TGTGCCAGCATTCCGGGACATTTGAACACTGAAGCTTTCTTT
>TRBV2|.|TRBJ1-4|few
CASRLGTLFNEKLFF
TGTGCCAGCAGACTAGGCACCCTTTTTAATGAAAAACTGTTTTTT
>TRBV7-9|TRBD1|TRBJ2-7|once
CASSSGTGTHEQYF
TGTGCCAGCAGCTCCGGGACAGGGACCCACGAGCAGTACTTC
>TRBV9|.|TRBJ1-1|.
CASSPLVGAAFF
TGTGCCAGCAGCCCCCTAGTGGGGGCGGCTTTCTTT
>TRBV27|TRBD1|TRBJ1-2|.
CASSIQTGGGYGYTF
TGTGCCAGCAGTATCCAGACAGGGGGGGGCTATGGCTACACCTTC
>TRBV27|TRBD2|TRBJ2-5|.
CASSQMKGGVGSGEQETQYF
TGTGCCAGCAGTCAGATGAAGGGCGGCGTTGGTAGCGGGGAACAAGAGACCCAGTACTTC
>TRBV7-2|.|TRBJ2-3|.
CASSLAGKGTDTQYF
TGTGCCAGCAGCTTAGCGGGGAAGGGGACAGATACGCAGTATTTT
>TRBV5-6|TRBD1|TRBJ1-2|.
CASSLIGTGPLHYGYTF
TGTGCCAGCAGCTTGATTGGGACAGGGCCCCTACACTATGGCTACACCTTC
>TRBV5-5|.|TRBJ1-5|.
CASSLEVRGRGTQHF
TGTGCCAGCAGCTTGGAGGTCAGGGGTAGGGGAACGCAGCATTTT
>TRBV10-2|.|TRBJ1-6|.
CASSVSWDTSNSPLHF
TGCGCCAGCAGTGTTTCGTGGGACACAAGTAATTCACCCCTCCACTTT
>TRBV6-2/TRBV6-3|.|TRBJ1-2|.
CASSHPNAAGYGYTF
TGTGCCAGCAGTCATCCCAACGCTGCAGGCTATGGCTACACCTTC
>TRBV7-2|TRBD2|TRBJ2-3|.
CASSLIAGGPQDTQYF
TGTGCCAGCAGCTTAATCGCGGGGGGGCCGCAGGATACGCAGTATTTT
>TRBV5-1|TRBD2|TRBJ2-1|.
CASSLGIRDYRSNEQFF
TGCGCCAGCAGCTTGGGGATTCGGGACTACCGTTCGAATGAGCAGTTCTTC
>TRBV6-5|.|TRBJ2-7|.
CASSFGGGTALGQYF
TGTGCCAGCAGTTTCGGGGGGGGGACAGCTCTAGGGCAGTACTTC
>TRBV28|.|TRBJ1-5|.
CASSFVGGNNQPQHF
TGTGCCAGCAGTTTTGTCGGGGGAAACAATCAGCCCCAGCATTTT
>TRBV5-6|TRBD1|TRBJ1-2|.
CASSLRRGDGYTF
TGTGCCAGCAGCTTGCGCAGGGGGGACGGCTACACCTTC
>TRBV6-1|.|TRBJ1-1|.
CASSEGRGTEAFF
TGTGCCAGCAGTGAGGGGCGCGGCACTGAAGCTTTCTTT